Included here is one TCR beta chain sequence, with context. This sample stems from a study of blood T cell repertoires in COVID-19. The wider study: The United States, Italy and Spain were the sources of the acute and convalescent COVID-19 samples. Nucleic acid was either cDNA or gDNA, and it came from T cells, B-cell-depleted T cells, or PBMCs.

Germline CDR1 is SEHNR and CDR2 is FQNEAQ (reference sequence). The V end was cut by 5 bases, the J end by 4 bases, with 16 bases between. The CDR3 length is 15 residues. Source study methods: Researchers report that nucleated cell counts were estimated from reference gene primer amplification. Assay: immunoSEQ multiplex PCR; the TCRdb copy retains only in-frame clones and omits some. That table supplies the V and J calls and clone size; D and trimming were determined from the DNA. The sample holds approximately 240,000 clones, approximately 82% seen once. This clonotype was sampled from a woman older than 75 with active or convalescent COVID-19. The gene calls are TRBV7-9 and TRBJ2-3; possible D gene TRBD2, 5 bases. Sequenced input: peripheral blood. The DNA for the CDR3 is TGTGCCAGCAGCCAGCTTACTAGTTTCGCAGATACGCAGTATTTT. This codes for CASSQLTSFADTQYF.